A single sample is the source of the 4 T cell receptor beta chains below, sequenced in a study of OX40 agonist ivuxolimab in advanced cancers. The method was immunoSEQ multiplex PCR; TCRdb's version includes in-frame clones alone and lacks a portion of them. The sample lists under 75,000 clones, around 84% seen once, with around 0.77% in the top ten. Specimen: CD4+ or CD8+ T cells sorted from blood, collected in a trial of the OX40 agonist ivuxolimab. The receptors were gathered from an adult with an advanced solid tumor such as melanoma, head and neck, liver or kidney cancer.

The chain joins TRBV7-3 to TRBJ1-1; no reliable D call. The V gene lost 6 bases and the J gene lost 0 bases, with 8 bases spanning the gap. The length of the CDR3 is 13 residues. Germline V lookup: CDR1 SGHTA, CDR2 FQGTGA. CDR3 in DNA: TGTGCCAGCAGTTCCTTAATGAACACTGAAGCTTTCTTT. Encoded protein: CASSSLMNTEAFF.

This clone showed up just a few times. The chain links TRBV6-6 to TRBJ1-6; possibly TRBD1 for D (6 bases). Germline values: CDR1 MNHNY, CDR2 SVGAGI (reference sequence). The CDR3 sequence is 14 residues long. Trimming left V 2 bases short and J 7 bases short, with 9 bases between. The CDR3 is CASSYDRQNSPLHF. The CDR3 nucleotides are TGTGCCAGCAGTTACGACAGGCAGAATTCACCCCTCCACTTT.

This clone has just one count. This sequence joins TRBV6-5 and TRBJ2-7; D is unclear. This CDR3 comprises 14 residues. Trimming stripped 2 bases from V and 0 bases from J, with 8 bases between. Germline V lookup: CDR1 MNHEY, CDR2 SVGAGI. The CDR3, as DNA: TGTGCCAGCAGTTACCGACTTCCCTCCTACGAGCAGTACTTC. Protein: CASSYRLPSYEQYF.

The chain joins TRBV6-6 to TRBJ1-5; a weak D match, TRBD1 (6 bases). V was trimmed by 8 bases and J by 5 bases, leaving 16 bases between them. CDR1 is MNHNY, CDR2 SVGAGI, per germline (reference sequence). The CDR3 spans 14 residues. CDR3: CASQKDRLDQPQHF. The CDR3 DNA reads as TGTGCCAGCCAGAAGGACAGACTAGATCAGCCCCAGCATTTT.